This T cell receptor beta chain was obtained from a study of CD8+ T cells in alopecia areata. About the research overall: Treated patients received severity scores based on the percentage of scalp area affected.

Documented treatment: oral pan-JAK inhibitor, 5-10 mg twice daily. Peripheral blood and lesional scalp punch biopsies came from alopecia areata patients. This clone was counted once. Its specificity is unknown. The germline gives CDR1 MGHRA, CDR2 YSYEKL. CDR3 length equals 14 residues. The germline V and J ends were trimmed by 7 bases and 0 bases, with 12 bases remaining between them. Regarding the study as a whole: Higher clonality was seen in lesional scalp than in normal scalp, especially in alopecia totalis/universalis. Many expanded lesional clones persisted in scalp and blood during tofacitinib.

The sequencing template was cDNA reverse transcribed from extracted RNA. Assay: immunoSEQ multiplex PCR; the TCRdb copy retains only in-frame clones and omits some. The table records 170,000 or so clones, about three fifths of them present only once. The chain combines TRBV4-1 with TRBJ1-2; possibly TRBD1 for D (5 bases). The TCR sequence derives from a human donor with alopecia areata. The sample was CD4+ T cells sorted from blood, taken at week 4, from a patient treated with tofacitinib. The CDR3 protein is CASNPGSANYGYTF. CDR3 nucleotides: TGCGCCAGCAACCCAGGGTCAGCTAACTATGGCTACACCTTC.